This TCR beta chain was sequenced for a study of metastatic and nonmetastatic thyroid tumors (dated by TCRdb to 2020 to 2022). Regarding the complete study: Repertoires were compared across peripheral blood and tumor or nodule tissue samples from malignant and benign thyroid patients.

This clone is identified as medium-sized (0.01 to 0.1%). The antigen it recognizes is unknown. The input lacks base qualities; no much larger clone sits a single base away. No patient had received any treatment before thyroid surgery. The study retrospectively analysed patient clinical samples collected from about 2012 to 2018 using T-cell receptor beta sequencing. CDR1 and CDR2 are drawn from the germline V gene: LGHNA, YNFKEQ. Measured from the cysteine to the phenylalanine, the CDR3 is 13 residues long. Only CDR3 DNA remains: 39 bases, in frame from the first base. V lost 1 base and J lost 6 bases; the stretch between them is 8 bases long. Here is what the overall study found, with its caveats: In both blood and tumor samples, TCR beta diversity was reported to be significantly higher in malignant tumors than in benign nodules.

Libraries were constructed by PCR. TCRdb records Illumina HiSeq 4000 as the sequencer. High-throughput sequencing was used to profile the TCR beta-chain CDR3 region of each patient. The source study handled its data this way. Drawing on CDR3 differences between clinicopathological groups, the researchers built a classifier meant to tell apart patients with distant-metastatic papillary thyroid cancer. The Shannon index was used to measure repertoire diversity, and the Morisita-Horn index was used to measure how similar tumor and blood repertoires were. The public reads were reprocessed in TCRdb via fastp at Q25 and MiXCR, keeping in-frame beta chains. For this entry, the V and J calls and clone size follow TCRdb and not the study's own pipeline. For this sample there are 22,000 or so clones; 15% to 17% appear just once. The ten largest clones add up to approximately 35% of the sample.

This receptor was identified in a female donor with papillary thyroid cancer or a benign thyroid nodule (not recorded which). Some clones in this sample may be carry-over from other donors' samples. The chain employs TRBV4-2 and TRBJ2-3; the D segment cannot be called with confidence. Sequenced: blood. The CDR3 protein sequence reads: CASSQALGDTQYF. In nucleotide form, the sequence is TGTGCCAGCAGCCAAGCGCTTGGGGATACGCAGTATTTT.